The clone carrying this T cell receptor (beta chain) occurred a few times. The data belong to a study of a mutant IDH1 vaccine in newly diagnosed glioma. Study overall: Patients previously underwent radiotherapy, temozolomide, or both, and most underwent both.

With V trimmed by 7 bases and J by 2 bases, 8 bases remained unmatched. This CDR3 region has 15 residues. The germline V gene has CDR1 MDHEN and CDR2 SYDVKM. Time point in this sample: baseline, week 1 (first vaccination visit). Treatment: pre-vaccination baseline after standard-of-care therapy. Clones were read by immunoSEQ multiplex PCR, and TCRdb kept only the in-frame ones, dropping some. This repertoire shows around 92,000 clones, around nine tenths found once; its top ten account for 0.56%. Sequenced material: PBMCs, taken from a glioma patient treated with radiotherapy, temozolomide or both. The chain employs TRBV28 and TRBJ1-2; 9 bases are shared with TRBD1. The clonotype was recovered from a woman between 50 and 59 years old with glioma. The CDR3 region has the DNA TGTGCCAGCACCCTAAGAGACAGGGGGAACTATGGCTACACCTTC. It specifies CASTLRDRGNYGYTF.